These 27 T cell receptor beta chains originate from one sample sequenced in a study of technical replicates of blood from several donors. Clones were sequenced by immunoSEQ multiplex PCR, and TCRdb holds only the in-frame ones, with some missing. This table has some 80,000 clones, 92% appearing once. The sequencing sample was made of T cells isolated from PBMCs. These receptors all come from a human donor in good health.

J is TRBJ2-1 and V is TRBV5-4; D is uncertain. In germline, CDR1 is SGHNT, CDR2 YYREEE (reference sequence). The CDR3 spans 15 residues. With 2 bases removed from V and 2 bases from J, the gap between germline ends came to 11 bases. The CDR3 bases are TGTGCCAGCAGCTTTTCAGCGCATCCCTACAATGAGCAGTTCTTC. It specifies CASSFSAHPYNEQFF.

DNA of the CDR3: TGCGCCAGCAGTGATTCGGGAGATACGCAGTATTTT. Its translation is CASSDSGDTQYF. The chain recombines TRBV10-1 with TRBJ2-3; D is undetermined. The CDR3 runs 12 residues. The V gene lost 3 bases and the J gene lost 5 bases, with 6 bases spanning the gap. Germline V lookup: CDR1 WNHNN, CDR2 SYGVQD (reference sequence).

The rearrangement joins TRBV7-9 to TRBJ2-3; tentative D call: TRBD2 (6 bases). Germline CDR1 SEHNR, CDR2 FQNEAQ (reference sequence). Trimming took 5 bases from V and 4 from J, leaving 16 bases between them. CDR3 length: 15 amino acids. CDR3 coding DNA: TGTGCCAGCAGCCGTACCCCCGGGGAGGCAGATACGCAGTATTTT. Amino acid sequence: CASSRTPGEADTQYF.

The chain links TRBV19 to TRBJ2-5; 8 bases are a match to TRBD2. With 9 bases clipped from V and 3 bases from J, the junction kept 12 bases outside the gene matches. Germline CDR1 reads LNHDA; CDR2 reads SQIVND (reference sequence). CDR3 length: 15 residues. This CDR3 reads CASGPGAGVEETQYF. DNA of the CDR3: TGTGCCAGCGGGCCAGGAGCGGGAGTTGAAGAGACCCAGTACTTC.

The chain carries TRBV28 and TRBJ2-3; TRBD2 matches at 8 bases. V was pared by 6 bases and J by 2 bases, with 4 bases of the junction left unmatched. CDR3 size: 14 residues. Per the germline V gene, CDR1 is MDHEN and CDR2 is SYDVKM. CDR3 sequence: CASRVAGSTDTQYF. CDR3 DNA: TGTGCCAGCAGAGTAGCGGGGTCCACAGATACGCAGTATTTT.

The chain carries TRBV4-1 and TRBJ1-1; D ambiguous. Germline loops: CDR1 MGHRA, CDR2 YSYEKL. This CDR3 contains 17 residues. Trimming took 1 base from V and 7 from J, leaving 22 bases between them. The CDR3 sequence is CASSQVADVSPSIEAFF. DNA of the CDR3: TGCGCCAGCAGCCAAGTGGCGGATGTCTCGCCCTCCATTGAAGCTTTCTTT.

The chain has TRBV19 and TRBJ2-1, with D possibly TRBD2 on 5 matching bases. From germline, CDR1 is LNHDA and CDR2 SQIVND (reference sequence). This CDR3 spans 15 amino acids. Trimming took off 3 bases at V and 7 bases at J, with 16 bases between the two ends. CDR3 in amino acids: CASSIGLAQYNEQFF. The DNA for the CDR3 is TGTGCCAGTAGTATCGGTCTAGCCCAATATAATGAGCAGTTCTTC.

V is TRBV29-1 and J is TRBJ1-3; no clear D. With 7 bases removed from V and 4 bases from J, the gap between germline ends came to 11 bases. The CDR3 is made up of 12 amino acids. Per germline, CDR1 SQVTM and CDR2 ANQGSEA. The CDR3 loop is CSAAGSGNTIYF. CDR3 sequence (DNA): TGCAGCGCCGCGGGGTCCGGAAACACCATATATTTT. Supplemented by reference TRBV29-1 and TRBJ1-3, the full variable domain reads SAVISQKPSRDICQRGTSLTIQCQVDSQVTMMFWYRQQPGQSLTLIATANQGSEATYESGFVIDKFPISRPNLTFSTLTVSNMSPEDSSIYLCSAAGSGNTIYFGEGSWLTVV.

In DNA, the CDR3 is TGTGCCAGCAGCTCGTTTCTAGCGGGATCTTTGGAGCAGTACTTC. This translates into CASSSFLAGSLEQYF. The chain couples TRBV5-4 to TRBJ2-7; 9 nucleotides line up with TRBD2. V trimming: 3 bases; J trimming: 7 bases; junction bases outside the gene matches: 11. Germline V CDR1 and CDR2: SGHNT, YYREEE (reference sequence). The CDR3 length is 15 residues.

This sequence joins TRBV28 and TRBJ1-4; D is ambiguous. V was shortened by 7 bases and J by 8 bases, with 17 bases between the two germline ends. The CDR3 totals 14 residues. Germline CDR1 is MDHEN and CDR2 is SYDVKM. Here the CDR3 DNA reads TGTGCCAGCAAAGAAGAGGTTTGGTCGGAAAAACTGTTTTTT. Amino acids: CASKEEVWSEKLFF.

This CDR3 reads CATSRVTGDQPQHF. The CDR3 DNA sequence: TGTGCCACCAGCAGAGTGACAGGGGATCAGCCCCAGCATTTT. The chain carries TRBV15 and TRBJ1-5, with 8 positions matching TRBD1. The CDR3 is 14 residues long. Germline loops: CDR1 LNHNV, CDR2 YYDKDF (reference sequence). V shed 1 base, J shed 5 bases, and the junction held 1 base outside the gene matches.

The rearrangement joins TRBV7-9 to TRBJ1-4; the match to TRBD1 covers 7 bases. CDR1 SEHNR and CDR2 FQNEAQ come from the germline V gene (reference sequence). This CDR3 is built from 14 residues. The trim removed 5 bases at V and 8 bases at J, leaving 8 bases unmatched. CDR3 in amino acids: CASSPRGGAEKLFF. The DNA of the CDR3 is TGTGCCAGCAGCCCCCGAGGGGGCGCCGAAAAACTGTTTTTT.

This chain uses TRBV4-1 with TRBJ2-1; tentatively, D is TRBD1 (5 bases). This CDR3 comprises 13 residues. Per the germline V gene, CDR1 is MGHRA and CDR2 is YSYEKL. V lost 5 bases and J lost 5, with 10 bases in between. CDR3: CASSLVGDNEQFF. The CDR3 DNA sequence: TGCGCCAGCAGCTTGGTAGGGGACAATGAGCAGTTCTTC.

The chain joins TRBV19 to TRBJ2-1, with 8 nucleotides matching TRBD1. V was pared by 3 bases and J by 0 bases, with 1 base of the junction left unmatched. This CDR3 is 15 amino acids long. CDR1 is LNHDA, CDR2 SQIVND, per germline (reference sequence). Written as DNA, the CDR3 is TGTGCCAGTAGTATCCAGGGGGCCTCCTACAATGAGCAGTTCTTC. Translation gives CASSIQGASYNEQFF.

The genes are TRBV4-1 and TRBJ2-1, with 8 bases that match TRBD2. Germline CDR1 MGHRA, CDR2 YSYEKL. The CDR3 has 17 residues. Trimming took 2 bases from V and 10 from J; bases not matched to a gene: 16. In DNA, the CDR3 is TGCGCCAGCAGCCAAATACCCACGGGGGGGCAGAGGGGAGAGCAGTTCTTC. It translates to CASSQIPTGGQRGEQFF.

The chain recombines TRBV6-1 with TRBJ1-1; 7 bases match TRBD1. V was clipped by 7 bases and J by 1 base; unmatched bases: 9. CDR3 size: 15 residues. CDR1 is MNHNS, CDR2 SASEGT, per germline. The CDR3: CASTRLGQTNTEAFF. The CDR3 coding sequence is TGTGCCAGCACCCGACTGGGACAGACGAACACTGAAGCTTTCTTT.

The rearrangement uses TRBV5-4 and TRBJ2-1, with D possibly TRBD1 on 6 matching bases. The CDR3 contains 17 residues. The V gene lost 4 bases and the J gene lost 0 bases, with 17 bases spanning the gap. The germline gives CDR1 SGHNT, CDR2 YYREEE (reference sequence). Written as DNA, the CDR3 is TGTGCCAGCAGCGGGACCGGACAGAGGAGCTCCTACAATGAGCAGTTCTTC. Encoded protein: CASSGTGQRSSYNEQFF. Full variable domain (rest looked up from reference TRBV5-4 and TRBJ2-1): ETGVTQSPTHLIKTRGQQVTLRCSSQSGHNTVSWYQQALGQGPQFIFQYYREEENGRGNFPPRFSGLQFPNYSSELNVNALELDDSALYLCASSGTGQRSSYNEQFFGPGTRLTVL.

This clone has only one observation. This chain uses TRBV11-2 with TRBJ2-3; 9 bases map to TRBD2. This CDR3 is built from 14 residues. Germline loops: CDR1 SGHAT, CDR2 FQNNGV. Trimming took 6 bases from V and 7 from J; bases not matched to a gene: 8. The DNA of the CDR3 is TGTGCCAGCAGTCCTAGCGGGGTTCTGTATACGCAGTATTTT. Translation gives CASSPSGVLYTQYF. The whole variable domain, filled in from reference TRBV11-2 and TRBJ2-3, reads EAGVAQSPRYKIIEKRQSVAFWCNPISGHATLYWYQQILGQGPKLLIQFQNNGVVDDSQLPKDRFSAERLKGVDSTLKIQPAKLEDSAVYLCASSPSGVLYTQYFGPGTRLTVL.

The CDR3 sequence: CASSPFGRDTGELFF. The CDR3 DNA reads TGTGCCAGCAGCCCGTTCGGGCGGGACACCGGGGAGCTGTTTTTT. The chain combines TRBV11-2 with TRBJ2-2; weak D call: TRBD2 (5 bases). The germline CDR1 and CDR2 sequences are SGHAT and FQNNGV. CDR3 length: 15 residues. The V gene lost 5 bases and the J gene lost 3 bases, with 13 bases spanning the gap.

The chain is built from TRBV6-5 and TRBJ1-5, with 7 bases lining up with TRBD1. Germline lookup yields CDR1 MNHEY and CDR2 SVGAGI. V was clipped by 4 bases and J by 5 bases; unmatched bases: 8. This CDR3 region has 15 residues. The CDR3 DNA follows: TGTGCCAGCAGTTCCCTAGAAGGGGGCCATCAGCCCCAGCATTTT. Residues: CASSSLEGGHQPQHF.

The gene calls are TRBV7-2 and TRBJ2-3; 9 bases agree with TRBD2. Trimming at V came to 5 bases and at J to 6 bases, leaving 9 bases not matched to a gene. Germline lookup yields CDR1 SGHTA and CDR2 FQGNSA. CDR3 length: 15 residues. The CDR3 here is CASSPGGGGFDTQYF. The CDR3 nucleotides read TGTGCCAGCAGCCCGGGCGGGGGGGGATTTGATACGCAGTATTTT.

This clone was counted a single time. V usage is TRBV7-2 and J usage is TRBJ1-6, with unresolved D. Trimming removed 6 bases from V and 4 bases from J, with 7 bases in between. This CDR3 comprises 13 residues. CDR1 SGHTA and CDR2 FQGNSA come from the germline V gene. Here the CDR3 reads CASRQSYNSPLHF. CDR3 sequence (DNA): TGTGCCAGCAGACAGTCTTATAATTCACCCCTCCACTTT. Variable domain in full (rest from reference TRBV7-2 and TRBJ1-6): GAGVSQSPSNKVTEKGKDVELRCDPISGHTALYWYRQSLGQGLEFLIYFQGNSAPDKSGLPSDRFSAERTGGSVSTLTIQRTQQEDSAVYLCASRQSYNSPLHFGNGTRLTVT.

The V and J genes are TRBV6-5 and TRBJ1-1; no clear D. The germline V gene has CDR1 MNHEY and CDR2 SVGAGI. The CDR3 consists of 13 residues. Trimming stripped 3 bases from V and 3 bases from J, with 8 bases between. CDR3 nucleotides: TGTGCCAGCAGTTATGGCACAGACACTGAAGCTTTCTTT. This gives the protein CASSYGTDTEAFF.

The chain's CDR3 is CASSTGQGSYEQYF. The DNA of the CDR3 is TGTGCCAGCAGTACAGGACAGGGGTCCTACGAGCAGTACTTC. The chain combines TRBV28 with TRBJ2-7; 9 bases are a match to TRBD1. Germline V gives CDR1 MDHEN, CDR2 SYDVKM. This CDR3 is built from 14 residues. The V gene end was trimmed by 5 bases and the J gene end by 1 base; junction bases not matched to a gene: 3.

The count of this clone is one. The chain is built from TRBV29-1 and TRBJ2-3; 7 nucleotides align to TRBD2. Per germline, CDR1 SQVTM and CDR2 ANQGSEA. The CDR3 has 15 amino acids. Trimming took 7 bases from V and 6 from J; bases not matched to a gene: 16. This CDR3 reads CSAPPPREGGDTQYF. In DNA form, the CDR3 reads TGCAGCGCTCCCCCCCCCAGGGAGGGAGGGGATACGCAGTATTTT.

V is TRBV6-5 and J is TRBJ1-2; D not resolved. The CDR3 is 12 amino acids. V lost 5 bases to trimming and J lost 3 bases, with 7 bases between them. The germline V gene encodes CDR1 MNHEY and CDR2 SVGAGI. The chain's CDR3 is CASSPSDYGYTF. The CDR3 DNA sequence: TGTGCCAGCAGTCCTTCTGACTATGGCTACACCTTC.

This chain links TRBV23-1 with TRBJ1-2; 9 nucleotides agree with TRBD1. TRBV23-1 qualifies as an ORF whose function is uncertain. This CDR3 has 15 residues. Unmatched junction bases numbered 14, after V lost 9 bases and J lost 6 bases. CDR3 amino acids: CASKSGTGNENGYTF. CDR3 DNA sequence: TGCGCCAGTAAGTCCGGGACAGGGAACGAGAATGGCTACACCTTC.